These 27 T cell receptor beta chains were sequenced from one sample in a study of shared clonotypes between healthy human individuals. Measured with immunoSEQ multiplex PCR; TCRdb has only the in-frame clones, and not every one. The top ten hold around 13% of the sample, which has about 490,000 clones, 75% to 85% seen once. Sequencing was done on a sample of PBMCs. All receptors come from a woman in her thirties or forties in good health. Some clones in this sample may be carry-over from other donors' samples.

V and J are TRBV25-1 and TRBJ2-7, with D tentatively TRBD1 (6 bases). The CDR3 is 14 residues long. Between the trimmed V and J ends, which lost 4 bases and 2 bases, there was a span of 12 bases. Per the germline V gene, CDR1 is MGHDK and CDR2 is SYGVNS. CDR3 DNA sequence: TGTGCCAGCAGTGTCCAGGGGATCCCCTACGAGCAGTACTTC. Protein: CASSVQGIPYEQYF.

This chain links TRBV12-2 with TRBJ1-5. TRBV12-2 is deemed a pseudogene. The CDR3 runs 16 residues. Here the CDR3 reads CASRYRSPDSNQPQHF. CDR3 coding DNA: TGTGCAAGTCGTTACCGCTCCCCGGACAGCAATCAGCCCCAGCATTTT.

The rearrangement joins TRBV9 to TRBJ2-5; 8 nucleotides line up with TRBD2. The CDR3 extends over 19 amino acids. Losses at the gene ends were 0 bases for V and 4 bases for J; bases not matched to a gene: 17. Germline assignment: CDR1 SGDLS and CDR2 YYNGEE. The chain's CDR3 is CASSVGGRAGGPSGETQYF. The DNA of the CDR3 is TGTGCCAGCAGCGTAGGAGGTCGGGCGGGAGGTCCCTCGGGAGAGACCCAGTACTTC.

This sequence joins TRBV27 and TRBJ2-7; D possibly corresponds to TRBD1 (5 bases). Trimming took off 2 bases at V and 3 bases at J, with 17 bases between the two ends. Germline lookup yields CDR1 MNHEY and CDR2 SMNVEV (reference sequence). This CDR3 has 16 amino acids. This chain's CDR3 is CASSLAAGLTDYEQYF. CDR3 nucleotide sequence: TGTGCCAGCAGTTTAGCCGCAGGGCTGACGGACTACGAGCAGTACTTC.

The CDR3 DNA is TGTGCCAGCTCACCAGCCGGCTCTGGGGCCAACGTCCTGACTTTC. This encodes CASSPAGSGANVLTF. The chain links TRBV18 to TRBJ2-6; no clear D. Germline V gene lookup returns CDR1 KGHSH and CDR2 LQKENI. The CDR3 sequence is 15 residues long. V lost 2 bases and J 0 bases, leaving 5 bases between the germline ends.

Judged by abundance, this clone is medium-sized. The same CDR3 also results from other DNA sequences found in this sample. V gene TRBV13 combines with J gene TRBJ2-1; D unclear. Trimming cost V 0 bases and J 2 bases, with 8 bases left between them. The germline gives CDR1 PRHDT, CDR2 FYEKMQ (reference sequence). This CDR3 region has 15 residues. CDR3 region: CASSLGATPYNEQFF. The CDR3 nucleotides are TGTGCCAGCAGCTTAGGGGCGACTCCCTACAATGAGCAGTTCTTC.

CDR3 in DNA: TGTGCCAGCATGCGAACTGAGAACACTGAAGCTTTCTTT. Translated: CASMRTENTEAFF. The gene calls are TRBV2 and TRBJ1-1, with D hard to call. The CDR3 runs to 13 residues. Germline CDR1 is SNHLY and CDR2 is FYNNEI. V lost 7 bases to trimming and J lost 1 base, with 10 bases between them.

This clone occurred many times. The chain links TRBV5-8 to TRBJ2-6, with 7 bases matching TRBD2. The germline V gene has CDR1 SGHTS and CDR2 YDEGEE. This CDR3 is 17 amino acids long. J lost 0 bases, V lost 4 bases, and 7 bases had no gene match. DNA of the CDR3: TGTGCCAGCAGCGCGGGACTACCGTCCTCTGGGGCCAACGTCCTGACTTTC. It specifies CASSAGLPSSGANVLTF.

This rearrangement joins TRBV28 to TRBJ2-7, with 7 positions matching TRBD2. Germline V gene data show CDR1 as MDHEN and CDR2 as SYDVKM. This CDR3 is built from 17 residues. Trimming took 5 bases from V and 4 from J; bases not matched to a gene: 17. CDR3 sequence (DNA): TGTGCCAGCAGTCCTACCCCGGGGAGCGGGACCCGATACGAGCAGTACTTC. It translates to CASSPTPGSGTRYEQYF.

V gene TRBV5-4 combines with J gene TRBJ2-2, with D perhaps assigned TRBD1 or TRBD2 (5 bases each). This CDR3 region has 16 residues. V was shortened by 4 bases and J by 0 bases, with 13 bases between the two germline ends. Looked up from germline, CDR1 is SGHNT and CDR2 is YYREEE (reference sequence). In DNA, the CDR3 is TGTGCCAGCAGCCCCGGGACCCCAGCGAACACCGGGGAGCTGTTTTTT. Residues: CASSPGTPANTGELFF. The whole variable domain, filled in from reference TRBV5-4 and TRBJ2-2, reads ETGVTQSPTHLIKTRGQQVTLRCSSQSGHNTVSWYQQALGQGPQFIFQYYREEENGRGNFPPRFSGLQFPNYSSELNVNALELDDSALYLCASSPGTPANTGELFFGEGSRLTVL.

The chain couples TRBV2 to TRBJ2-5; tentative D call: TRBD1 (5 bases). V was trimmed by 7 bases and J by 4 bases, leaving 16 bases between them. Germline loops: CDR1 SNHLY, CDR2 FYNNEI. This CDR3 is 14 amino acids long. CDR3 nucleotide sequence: TGTGCCAGCATGAGGACACAGGTGGGAGAGACCCAGTACTTC. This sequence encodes CASMRTQVGETQYF.

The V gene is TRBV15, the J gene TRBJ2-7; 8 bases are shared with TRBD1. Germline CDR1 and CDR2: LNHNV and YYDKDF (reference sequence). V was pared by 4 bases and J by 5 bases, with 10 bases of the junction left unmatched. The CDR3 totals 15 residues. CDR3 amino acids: CATSTSRGPGNEQYF. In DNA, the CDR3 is TGTGCCACCAGCACTAGCAGGGGGCCAGGAAACGAGCAGTACTTC.

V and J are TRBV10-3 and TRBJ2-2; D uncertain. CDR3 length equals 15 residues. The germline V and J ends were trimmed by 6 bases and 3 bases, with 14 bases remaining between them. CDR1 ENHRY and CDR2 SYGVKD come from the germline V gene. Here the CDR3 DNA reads TGTGCCATCAGCCGTCGAGTGGTGGACACCGGGGAGCTGTTTTTT. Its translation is CAISRRVVDTGELFF.

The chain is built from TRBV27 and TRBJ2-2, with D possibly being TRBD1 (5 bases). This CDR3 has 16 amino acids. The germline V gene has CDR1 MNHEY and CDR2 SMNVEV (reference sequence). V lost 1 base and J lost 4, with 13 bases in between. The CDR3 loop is CASSLFRGGATGELFF. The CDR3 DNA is TGTGCCAGCAGTTTATTTCGCGGTGGGGCCACCGGGGAGCTGTTTTTT.

The CDR3 loop reads CASSARQGTNYGYTF. The CDR3 nucleotides are TGCGCCAGCAGCGCCCGACAGGGAACTAACTATGGCTACACCTTC. The chain recombines TRBV5-1 with TRBJ1-2; 7 nucleotides align to TRBD1. The trim removed 4 bases at V and 0 bases at J, leaving 6 bases unmatched. The CDR3 consists of 15 residues. Looked up from germline, CDR1 is SGHRS and CDR2 is YFSETQ.

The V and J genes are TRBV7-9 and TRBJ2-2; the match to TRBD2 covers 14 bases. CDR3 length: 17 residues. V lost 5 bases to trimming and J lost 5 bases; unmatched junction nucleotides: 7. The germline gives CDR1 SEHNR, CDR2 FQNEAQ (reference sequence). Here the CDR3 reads CASSPGLAGVWTGELFF. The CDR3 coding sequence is TGTGCCAGCAGCCCGGGACTAGCGGGAGTTTGGACCGGGGAGCTGTTTTTT.

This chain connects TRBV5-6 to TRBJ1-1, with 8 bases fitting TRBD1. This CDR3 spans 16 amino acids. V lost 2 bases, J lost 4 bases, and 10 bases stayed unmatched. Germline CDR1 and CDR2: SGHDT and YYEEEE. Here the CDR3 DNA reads TGTGCCAGCAGCTTTGGGGCAGGGGGCGCGAGCACTGAAGCTTTCTTT. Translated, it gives CASSFGAGGASTEAFF.

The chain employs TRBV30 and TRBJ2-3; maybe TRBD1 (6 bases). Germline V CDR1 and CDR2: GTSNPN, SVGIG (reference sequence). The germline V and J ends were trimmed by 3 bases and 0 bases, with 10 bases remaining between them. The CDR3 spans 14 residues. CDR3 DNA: TGTGCCTGGAGGACAGGATCTAGCACAGATACGCAGTATTTT. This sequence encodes CAWRTGSSTDTQYF.

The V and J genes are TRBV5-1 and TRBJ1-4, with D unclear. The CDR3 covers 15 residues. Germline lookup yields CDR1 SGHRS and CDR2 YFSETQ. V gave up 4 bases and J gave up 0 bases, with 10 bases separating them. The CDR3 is CASSPWGTTNEKLFF. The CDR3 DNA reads TGCGCCAGCAGCCCCTGGGGTACAACTAATGAAAAACTGTTTTTT. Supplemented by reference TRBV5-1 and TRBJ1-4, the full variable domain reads KAGVTQTPRYLIKTRGQQVTLSCSPISGHRSVSWYQQTPGQGLQFLFEYFSETQRNKGNFPGRFSGRQFSNSRSEMNVSTLELGDSALYLCASSPWGTTNEKLFFGSGTQLSVL.

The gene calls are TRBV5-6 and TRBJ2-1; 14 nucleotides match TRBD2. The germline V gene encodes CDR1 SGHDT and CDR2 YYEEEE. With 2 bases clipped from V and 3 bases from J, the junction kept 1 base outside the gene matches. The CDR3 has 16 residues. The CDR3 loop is CASSFGTSGSYNEQFF. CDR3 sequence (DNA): TGTGCCAGCAGCTTTGGGACTAGCGGGAGCTACAATGAGCAGTTCTTC.

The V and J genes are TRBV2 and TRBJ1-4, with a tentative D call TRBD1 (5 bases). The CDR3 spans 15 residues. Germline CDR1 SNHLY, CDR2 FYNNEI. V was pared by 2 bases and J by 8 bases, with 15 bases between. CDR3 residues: CASSELGVTGEKLFF. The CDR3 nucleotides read TGTGCCAGCAGTGAATTGGGGGTGACTGGCGAAAAACTGTTTTTT.

The CDR3 protein is CASSRQGIWYTEAFF. Written as DNA, the CDR3 is TGTGCCAGCAGTCGACAGGGTATCTGGTACACTGAAGCTTTCTTT. The chain uses TRBV27 and TRBJ1-1; 7 bases agree with TRBD1. The CDR3 is 15 amino acids. V shed 5 bases and J 3 bases; nucleotides not matched to a gene: 9. Germline V gene data show CDR1 as MNHEY and CDR2 as SMNVEV (reference sequence).

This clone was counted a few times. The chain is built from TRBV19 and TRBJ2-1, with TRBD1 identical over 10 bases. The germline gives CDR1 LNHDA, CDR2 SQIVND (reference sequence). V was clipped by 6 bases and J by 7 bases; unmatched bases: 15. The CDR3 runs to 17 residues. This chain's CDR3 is CASRATRGQGYGNEQFF. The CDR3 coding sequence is TGTGCCAGTAGAGCAACCAGGGGACAGGGGTATGGAAATGAGCAGTTCTTC.

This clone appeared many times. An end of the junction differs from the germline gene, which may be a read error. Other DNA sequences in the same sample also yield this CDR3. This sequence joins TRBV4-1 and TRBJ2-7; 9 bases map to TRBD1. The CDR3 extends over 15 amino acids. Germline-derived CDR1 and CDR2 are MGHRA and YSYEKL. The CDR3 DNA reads TGCGCCAGCAGCCGGTTAGGGGACAGGGCCTATGAGCAGTACTTC. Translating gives CASSRLGDRAYEQYF.

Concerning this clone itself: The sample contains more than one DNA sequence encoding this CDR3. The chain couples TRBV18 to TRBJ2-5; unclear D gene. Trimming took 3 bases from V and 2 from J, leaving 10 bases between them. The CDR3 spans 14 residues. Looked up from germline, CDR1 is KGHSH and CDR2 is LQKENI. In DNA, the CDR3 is TGTGCCAGCTCACCCGGCCTTACTCAAGAGACCCAGTACTTC. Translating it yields CASSPGLTQETQYF. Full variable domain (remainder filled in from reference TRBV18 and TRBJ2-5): NAGVMQNPRHLVRRRGQEARLRCSPMKGHSHVYWYRQLPEEGLKFMVYLQKENIIDESGMPKERFSAEFPKEGPSILRIQQVVRGDSAAYFCASSPGLTQETQYFGPGTRLLVL.

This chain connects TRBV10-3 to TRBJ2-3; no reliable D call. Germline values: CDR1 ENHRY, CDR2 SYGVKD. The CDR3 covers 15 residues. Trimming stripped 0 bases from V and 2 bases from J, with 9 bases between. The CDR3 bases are TGTGCCATCAGTGAGTCGGCAGGAACCACAGATACGCAGTATTTT. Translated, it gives CAISESAGTTDTQYF.

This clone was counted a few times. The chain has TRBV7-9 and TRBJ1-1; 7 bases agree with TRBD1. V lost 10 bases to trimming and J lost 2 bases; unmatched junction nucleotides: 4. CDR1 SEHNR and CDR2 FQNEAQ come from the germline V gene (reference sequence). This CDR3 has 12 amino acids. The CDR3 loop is CANRGDNTEAFF. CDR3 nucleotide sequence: TGTGCCAACAGGGGAGATAACACTGAAGCTTTCTTT.